Listed here are 16 T cell receptor beta chains from one sample, sequenced in a study of naive and memory T cell subsets. Study-level results: A few larger clonotypes appeared in naive repertoires, especially CD8, possibly memory cells re-expressing CD45RA.

Both TRBC1 and TRBC2 were covered by a beta constant-region primer of two equimolar oligonucleotides. Nested alpha and beta constant-region primers with the SP2 primer drove four PCR rounds on ligated cDNA. TCRdb ran MiXCR on the UMI-ligation and nested PCR reads and lists one entry per CDR3 protein. The sample includes 120,000 to 150,000 distinct CDR3 sequences, about a fifth of them seen just once. No antigen is known for these receptors. Sequencing used naive CD8+ T cells from blood. The source of these receptors is a human donor in good health.

At least ten counts were recorded for this clonotype. This rearrangement joins TRBV29-1 to TRBJ2-1; 9 bases agree with TRBD1. Losses at the gene ends were 6 bases for V and 5 bases for J; bases not matched to a gene: 8. CDR1 and CDR2 (germline): SQVTM, ANQGSEA. This CDR3 comprises 14 residues. This chain's CDR3 is CSVEPGQGNNEQFF. Written as DNA, the CDR3 is TGCAGCGTGGAACCGGGACAGGGTAACAATGAGCAGTTCTTC.

The V call is TRBV20-1, the J call TRBJ2-4, with 9 nucleotides matching TRBD1. CDR1 DFQATT and CDR2 SNEGSKA come from the germline V gene (reference sequence). V was clipped by 4 bases and J by 5 bases; unmatched bases: 9. This CDR3 region has 15 residues. The CDR3 loop is CSAMLQGALENIQYF. The CDR3 DNA sequence: TGCAGTGCTATGCTACAGGGGGCGCTTGAAAACATTCAGTACTTC.

The J gene is TRBJ2-1, the V gene TRBV14; D is uncertain. The CDR3 loop spans 11 amino acids. V was clipped by 6 bases and J by 8 bases, with 8 bases between them. CDR1 SGHDN and CDR2 FVKESK come from the germline V gene. DNA for the CDR3: TGTGCCAGCAGTGGTTTCTATGAGCAGTTCTTC. Its protein product is CASSGFYEQFF.

This chain connects TRBV5-1 to TRBJ2-3; perhaps TRBD2 as D (6 bases). This CDR3 is 16 amino acids long. The germline V and J ends were trimmed by 4 bases and 2 bases, with 17 bases remaining between them. Germline CDR1 reads SGHRS; CDR2 reads YFSETQ. The CDR3 coding sequence is TGCGCCAGCAGCGATGGGGACCGGGGACTCACAGATACGCAGTATTTT. This encodes CASSDGDRGLTDTQYF.

In its sample, this clonotype was seen a few times. The chain employs TRBV7-9 and TRBJ2-1, with TRBD2 identical over 7 bases. This CDR3 contains 17 residues. Germline CDR1 reads SEHNR; CDR2 reads FQNEAQ (reference sequence). V shed 5 bases, J shed 4 bases, and the junction held 14 bases outside the gene matches. CDR3 sequence: CASSPSGLAEPYNEQFF. CDR3 nucleotide sequence: TGTGCCAGCAGCCCAAGCGGGCTAGCGGAACCTTACAATGAGCAGTTCTTC.

The J gene is TRBJ1-1, the V gene TRBV27; D call uncertain. With 5 bases removed from V and 1 base from J, the gap between germline ends came to 17 bases. The CDR3 sequence is 16 residues long. The germline V gene has CDR1 MNHEY and CDR2 SMNVEV (reference sequence). The CDR3 DNA is TGTGCCAGCAGTCTAACCCGTGAATCCTCGAACACTGAAGCTTTCTTT. It encodes CASSLTRESSNTEAFF.

At least ten counts were recorded for this clonotype. The chain couples TRBV5-1 to TRBJ2-7; D perhaps matches TRBD2 (6 bases). Trimming stripped 0 bases from V and 6 bases from J, with 13 bases between. Germline CDR1 and CDR2: SGHRS and YFSETQ. The CDR3 contains 14 residues. Here the CDR3 DNA reads TGCGCCAGCAGCTTGGTCGACGGGCGGGGCGAGCAGTACTTC. It yields the protein CASSLVDGRGEQYF.

This clonotype turned up a few times. The V and J genes are TRBV20-1 and TRBJ1-5; possible D gene TRBD1, 6 bases. The germline V gene encodes CDR1 DFQATT and CDR2 SNEGSKA (reference sequence). V lost 5 bases and J lost 2, with 10 bases in between. This CDR3 comprises 13 residues. For the CDR3, the DNA is TGCAGTGCTCAGGGGATGGGCAATCAGCCCCAGCATTTT. Its protein product is CSAQGMGNQPQHF.

Only a few counts were recorded for this clonotype. The chain joins TRBV7-9 to TRBJ2-3; tentative D call: TRBD1 (5 bases). The V end was cut by 2 bases, the J end by 2 bases, with 11 bases between. The CDR3 is made up of 15 amino acids. Germline V gene sequence: CDR1 SEHNR, CDR2 FQNEAQ (reference sequence). The CDR3 loop reads CASSLTQGPTDTQYF. Here the CDR3 DNA reads TGTGCCAGCAGCTTAACCCAGGGCCCCACAGATACGCAGTATTTT.

This clonotype was counted between two and nine times. The V call is TRBV27, the J call TRBJ2-7, with TRBD2 matching over 7 bases. Germline CDR1 and CDR2: MNHEY and SMNVEV (reference sequence). After removal of 7 bases from V and 4 bases from J, the junction contained 10 bases not matched to a gene. CDR3 length equals 14 residues. The CDR3 spells CASTAGLEGYEQYF. The CDR3 DNA follows: TGTGCCAGCACCGCCGGACTAGAAGGGTACGAGCAGTACTTC.

This clonotype was seen more than once but under ten times. This chain joins TRBV20-1 and TRBJ2-1; D unresolved. Germline CDR1 DFQATT, CDR2 SNEGSKA (reference sequence). This CDR3 comprises 17 residues. V was clipped by 2 bases and J by 0 bases, with 17 bases between them. The CDR3 protein is CSARSAPLLHSYNEQFF. DNA of the CDR3: TGCAGTGCTAGATCAGCCCCTCTGTTGCACTCCTACAATGAGCAGTTCTTC.

This clonotype was counted between two and nine times. The gene calls are TRBV20-1 and TRBJ2-1; TRBD2 might be the D (6 bases). This CDR3 has 15 amino acids. Per germline, CDR1 DFQATT and CDR2 SNEGSKA (reference sequence). Trimming stripped 3 bases from V and 0 bases from J, with 12 bases between. The CDR3 region is CSARADYFSYNEQFF. DNA of the CDR3: TGCAGTGCTAGGGCGGACTATTTCTCCTACAATGAGCAGTTCTTC.

The gene calls are TRBV3-1 and TRBJ2-1; 7 bases line up with TRBD2. Germline V gene data show CDR1 as LGHDT and CDR2 as YNNKEL (reference sequence). The CDR3 covers 13 residues. J was trimmed by 7 bases and V by 1 base; bases with no gene match: 1. Written as DNA, the CDR3 is TGTGCCAGCAGCCAAGCCGGGGGGAATGAGCAGTTCTTC. Its protein is CASSQAGGNEQFF.

The chain uses TRBV6-5 and TRBJ2-1; 12 nucleotides match TRBD2. CDR1 MNHEY and CDR2 SVGAGI come from the germline V gene. The CDR3 extends over 17 amino acids. V was pared by 6 bases and J by 7 bases, with 13 bases of the junction left unmatched. The DNA for the CDR3 is TGTGCCAGCAGGGAACGACTAGCGGGAGACCCGTTGAATGAGCAGTTCTTC. Translation: CASRERLAGDPLNEQFF.

The rearrangement uses TRBV15 and TRBJ2-1, with D perhaps matching TRBD1 (5 bases). Germline V gene data show CDR1 as LNHNV and CDR2 as YYDKDF (reference sequence). The V and J ends lost 1 base and 5 bases respectively, with 12 bases between them. CDR3 length equals 15 residues. DNA for the CDR3: TGTGCCACCAGCAGAGGAAGAAACAGGAACAATGAGCAGTTCTTC. As protein: CATSRGRNRNNEQFF.

This clonotype was detected only a few times. This chain links TRBV28 with TRBJ2-3; possibly TRBD2 for D (5 bases). CDR1 is MDHEN and CDR2 is SYDVKM in the germline V gene. The V gene lost 7 bases and the J gene lost 2 bases, with 16 bases spanning the gap. This CDR3 is built from 15 residues. In nucleotides, the CDR3 is TGTGCCAGCAATCTAGGACTTTCGGACACAGATACGCAGTATTTT. Its protein is CASNLGLSDTDTQYF.